This TCR beta chain was identified during a study of cytomegalovirus exposure and HLA in healthy donors. The primer mix had 60 Vbeta and 13 Jbeta primers. Repertoires were generated with immunoSEQ multiplex PCR, while TCRdb's copy carries only in-frame clones and drops some. The sample records roughly 120,000 clones, approximately 74% being singletons. V trimming: 4 bases; J trimming: 4 bases; junction bases outside the gene matches: 15. This CDR3 is 17 amino acids long. Germline CDR1 reads MDHEN; CDR2 reads SYDVKM. Input material: PBMCs. The V gene is TRBV28, the J gene TRBJ2-7; TRBD1 agrees at 8 bases. The sequence was collected from a man aged 40-55 years in good health and CMV-seropositive. The CDR3 DNA follows: TGTGCCAGCAGTTGGGGTGGGTGGCAGGGGGCGGCGTACGAGCAGTACTTC. Protein product: CASSWGGWQGAAYEQYF.